A selection of T cell receptor beta chains follows, all from one sample in a study of blood T cell repertoires in COVID-19. TCRdb's copy holds only in-frame clones and misses some; the assay was immunoSEQ multiplex PCR. Here the sample spans 140,000 to 150,000 clones, around 82% being singletons. The sample was PBMCs or T cells enriched from blood (not recorded which). These TCRs come from a woman between 45 and 60 years old who had recovered from COVID-19. The CDR3 runs from the conserved cysteine through the conserved F or W. The order of the fields is V gene, D gene, J gene, CDR3 length, clone size, CDR3 protein, CDR3 DNA. D genes are given only for firm matches. Clone size, where shown, is once, few, many, or a class for clones that have expanded.

v_call: TRBV18; d_call: TRBD1; j_call: TRBJ2-1; cdr3_length: 15; clone_size: .; cdr3_aa: CASSLTGTASMEQFF; cdr3_nt: TGTGCCAGCTCATTAACCGGGACAGCTTCAATGGAGCAGTTCTTC
v_call: TRBV7-9; d_call: TRBD2; j_call: TRBJ2-3; cdr3_length: 15; clone_size: .; cdr3_aa: CASSSLAGSADTQYF; cdr3_nt: TGTGCCAGCAGCTCCCTAGCGGGGTCGGCAGATACGCAGTATTTT
v_call: TRBV7-2; d_call: .; j_call: TRBJ1-3; cdr3_length: 13; clone_size: few; cdr3_aa: CASSFGGRNTIYF; cdr3_nt: TGTGCCAGCAGCTTCGGAGGGAGAAACACCATATATTTT
v_call: TRBV15; d_call: .; j_call: TRBJ2-6; cdr3_length: 12; clone_size: .; cdr3_aa: CATSRGTDVLTF; cdr3_nt: TGTGCCACCAGCAGAGGTACAGACGTCCTGACTTTC
v_call: TRBV18; d_call: TRBD1; j_call: TRBJ1-3; cdr3_length: 15; clone_size: .; cdr3_aa: CASSPSGRGRDTIYF; cdr3_nt: TGTGCCAGCTCACCCTCGGGCAGGGGGCGTGACACCATATATTTT
v_call: TRBV5-5; d_call: TRBD1; j_call: TRBJ1-3; cdr3_length: 15; clone_size: .; cdr3_aa: CASSLLGQGIATIYF; cdr3_nt: TGTGCCAGCAGCTTGCTGGGACAGGGGATTGCCACCATATATTTT
v_call: TRBV28; d_call: .; j_call: TRBJ1-5; cdr3_length: 15; clone_size: .; cdr3_aa: CASSLGGAGIGPQHF; cdr3_nt: TGTGCCAGCAGTTTAGGGGGGGCCGGAATCGGGCCCCAGCATTTT
v_call: TRBV28; d_call: .; j_call: TRBJ1-4; cdr3_length: 15; clone_size: .; cdr3_aa: CASSIRSPTNEKLFF; cdr3_nt: TGTGCCAGCAGTATTAGGAGTCCAACTAATGAAAAACTGTTTTTT
v_call: TRBV9; d_call: .; j_call: TRBJ2-5; cdr3_length: 17; clone_size: .; cdr3_aa: CASSVAGDPIFQETQYF; cdr3_nt: TGTGCCAGCAGCGTAGCGGGGGACCCCATTTTCCAAGAGACCCAGTACTTC
v_call: TRBV2; d_call: TRBD1; j_call: TRBJ1-2; cdr3_length: 14; clone_size: once; cdr3_aa: CASSEGQGAFGYTF; cdr3_nt: TGTGCCAGCAGTGAAGGGCAGGGGGCGTTTGGCTACACCTTC
v_call: TRBV5-1; d_call: TRBD1; j_call: TRBJ2-7; cdr3_length: 19; clone_size: few; cdr3_aa: CASRFRPGVSGTASYEQYF; cdr3_nt: TGCGCCAGCAGATTTAGGCCTGGGGTTTCCGGGACAGCATCCTACGAGCAGTACTTC
v_call: TRBV7-9; d_call: .; j_call: TRBJ2-5; cdr3_length: 13; clone_size: .; cdr3_aa: CASSSPREETQYF; cdr3_nt: TGTGCCAGCAGCTCCCCCAGGGAAGAGACCCAGTACTTC
v_call: TRBV7-6; d_call: TRBD2; j_call: TRBJ2-7; cdr3_length: 15; clone_size: .; cdr3_aa: CASSLATGGSYEQYF; cdr3_nt: TGTGCCAGCAGCTTAGCAACGGGGGGCTCCTACGAGCAGTACTTC
v_call: TRBV5-6; d_call: TRBD1; j_call: TRBJ2-5; cdr3_length: 15; clone_size: many; cdr3_aa: CASSAAGQGLETQYF; cdr3_nt: TGTGCCAGCAGCGCAGCGGGACAGGGATTAGAGACCCAGTACTTC
v_call: TRBV6-5; d_call: .; j_call: TRBJ1-1; cdr3_length: 13; clone_size: .; cdr3_aa: CASSYGLYTEAFF; cdr3_nt: TGTGCCAGCAGTTACGGGCTATACACTGAAGCTTTCTTT
v_call: TRBV19; d_call: .; j_call: TRBJ1-2; cdr3_length: 11; clone_size: .; cdr3_aa: CASSEGYGYTF; cdr3_nt: TGTGCCAGTAGCGAGGGCTATGGCTACACCTTC
v_call: TRBV11-2; d_call: .; j_call: TRBJ1-6; cdr3_length: 18; clone_size: .; cdr3_aa: CASSLDRGLSSYNSPLHF; cdr3_nt: TGTGCCAGCAGCTTAGATCGGGGGTTGAGCTCCTATAATTCACCCCTCCACTTT
v_call: TRBV10-2; d_call: .; j_call: TRBJ1-3; cdr3_length: 14; clone_size: few; cdr3_aa: CASSQTSSGNTIYF; cdr3_nt: TGCGCCAGCAGTCAAACGAGCTCTGGAAACACCATATATTTT
v_call: TRBV28; d_call: TRBD1; j_call: TRBJ2-1; cdr3_length: 14; clone_size: .; cdr3_aa: CASSLQGARNEQFF; cdr3_nt: TGTGCCAGCAGTTTACAGGGGGCGCGGAATGAGCAGTTCTTC
v_call: TRBV27; d_call: .; j_call: TRBJ2-7; cdr3_length: 14; clone_size: .; cdr3_aa: CASSYAGQLYEQYF; cdr3_nt: TGTGCCAGCAGTTATGCGGGACAGCTCTACGAGCAGTACTTC
v_call: TRBV18; d_call: .; j_call: TRBJ1-1; cdr3_length: 17; clone_size: .; cdr3_aa: CASSPAKSGSMNTEAFF; cdr3_nt: TGTGCCAGCTCACCCGCCAAATCGGGATCCATGAACACTGAAGCTTTCTTT
v_call: TRBV18; d_call: TRBD1; j_call: TRBJ2-1; cdr3_length: 17; clone_size: .; cdr3_aa: CASSPPTSQGIYNEQFF; cdr3_nt: TGTGCCAGCTCACCTCCCACCTCACAGGGGATCTACAATGAGCAGTTCTTC
v_call: TRBV28; d_call: TRBD1; j_call: TRBJ2-7; cdr3_length: 16; clone_size: .; cdr3_aa: CASSLPRGTGTYEQYF; cdr3_nt: TGTGCCAGCAGCCTACCGCGCGGGACAGGGACCTACGAGCAGTACTTC
v_call: TRBV7-9; d_call: TRBD1; j_call: TRBJ1-2; cdr3_length: 15; clone_size: .; cdr3_aa: CASSSRQGTLYGYTF; cdr3_nt: TGTGCCAGCAGCTCCAGACAGGGTACCCTATATGGCTACACCTTC
v_call: TRBV5-1; d_call: .; j_call: TRBJ2-1; cdr3_length: 15; clone_size: once; cdr3_aa: CASSLDQASYNEQFF; cdr3_nt: TGCGCCAGCAGCCTGGACCAAGCCTCCTACAATGAGCAGTTCTTC
v_call: TRBV6-5; d_call: TRBD1; j_call: TRBJ2-1; cdr3_length: 16; clone_size: .; cdr3_aa: CASSSDRVGTYNEQFF; cdr3_nt: TGTGCCAGCAGTTCCGACAGGGTAGGGACCTACAATGAGCAGTTCTTC
v_call: TRBV10-3; d_call: TRBD2; j_call: TRBJ2-3; cdr3_length: 17; clone_size: .; cdr3_aa: CAISPSLAGDGWDTQYF; cdr3_nt: TGTGCCATCAGCCCATCCCTAGCGGGGGATGGATGGGATACGCAGTATTTT
v_call: TRBV19; d_call: .; j_call: TRBJ2-6; cdr3_length: 14; clone_size: .; cdr3_aa: CASKEGAGANVLTF; cdr3_nt: TGTGCCAGTAAGGAGGGCGCAGGGGCCAACGTCCTGACTTTC
v_call: TRBV5-8; d_call: .; j_call: TRBJ2-3; cdr3_length: 15; clone_size: .; cdr3_aa: CASSLGSASTDTQYF; cdr3_nt: TGTGCCAGCAGCCTGGGTAGCGCAAGCACAGATACGCAGTATTTT
v_call: TRBV9; d_call: .; j_call: TRBJ2-5; cdr3_length: 14; clone_size: few; cdr3_aa: CASSPPEDQETQYF; cdr3_nt: TGTGCCAGCAGCCCGCCCGAGGACCAAGAGACCCAGTACTTC
v_call: TRBV2; d_call: .; j_call: TRBJ1-5; cdr3_length: 14; clone_size: .; cdr3_aa: CASSERSENQPQHF; cdr3_nt: TGTGCCAGCAGTGAGAGGTCCGAAAATCAGCCCCAGCATTTT
v_call: TRBV7-2; d_call: .; j_call: TRBJ1-2; cdr3_length: 14; clone_size: .; cdr3_aa: CASSLEYQADGYTF; cdr3_nt: TGTGCCAGCAGCTTAGAGTATCAGGCCGATGGCTACACCTTC
v_call: TRBV5-1; d_call: .; j_call: TRBJ1-4; cdr3_length: 14; clone_size: .; cdr3_aa: CASTMDSTNEKLFF; cdr3_nt: TGCGCCAGCACTATGGACAGCACTAATGAAAAACTGTTTTTT
v_call: TRBV5-8; d_call: .; j_call: TRBJ1-5; cdr3_length: 16; clone_size: .; cdr3_aa: CASSPAGEGRNQPQHF; cdr3_nt: TGTGCCAGCAGTCCGGCTGGGGAGGGGCGCAATCAGCCCCAGCATTTT
v_call: TRBV5-5; d_call: .; j_call: TRBJ1-4; cdr3_length: 14; clone_size: few; cdr3_aa: CASSDGGFNEKLFF; cdr3_nt: TGTGCCAGCAGCGACGGGGGATTTAATGAAAAACTGTTTTTT